Listed below are T cell receptor beta chains from one sample, sequenced in a study of T cells after yellow fever vaccination. TCRdb called the 5' RACE reads again in MiXCR, with one record for every CDR3 protein. The sample contains around 100,000 distinct CDR3 sequences, more than 7.5% of which appear only once. The specimen was CD8+ T cells sorted from PBMCs, collected 45 days after the yellow fever booster vaccination. The receptors derive from a man younger than 45 who received the YFV17D yellow fever vaccine. Both conserved end residues are part of each CDR3. A D gene is named only where the DNA matches it firmly. The size of a clone is reported for some rows only, either as once, few or many, or as a class for expanded clones.

>many|NA|TRBV18|TRBJ2-7
CASSPRVAEVDTYEQYF
TGTGCCAGCTCACCGAGGGTTGCGGAGGTCGATACCTACGAGCAGTACTTC
>many|TRBD1|TRBV29-1|TRBJ2-7
CSAKGTESSYEQYF
TGCAGCGCCAAAGGGACAGAGAGCTCCTACGAGCAGTACTTC
>few|NA|TRBV9|TRBJ2-5
CVWGSDLEGETQYF
TGCGTATGGGGAAGTGACCTAGAGGGAGAGACCCAGTACTTC
>NA|TRBD2|TRBV3-1|TRBJ2-3
CASSQGLAGLTDTQYF
TGTGCCAGCAGCCAAGGACTAGCAGGGCTCACAGATACGCAGTATTTT
>many|NA|TRBV10-3|TRBJ2-5
CAISGDPEETQYF
TGTGCCATCAGCGGAGATCCGGAAGAGACCCAGTACTTC
>NA|TRBD2|TRBV20-1|TRBJ2-1
CSASGPSGMFSYNEQFF
TGCAGTGCTAGTGGCCCTAGCGGGATGTTTTCCTACAATGAGCAGTTCTTC
>few|TRBD2|TRBV28|TRBJ2-1
CASIFLPLAGGSYNEQFF
TGTGCCAGCATTTTTCTTCCCTTAGCGGGAGGATCCTACAATGAGCAGTTCTTC
>few|NA|TRBV10-3|TRBJ2-2
CAISDWELEGRAGELFF
TGTGCCATCAGTGATTGGGAGTTGGAGGGCCGGGCCGGGGAGCTGTTTTTT
>many|NA|TRBV18|TRBJ1-2
CASSPPDSSTRYGYTF
TGTGCCAGCTCACCACCGGACAGTTCCACCCGCTATGGCTACACCTTC
>NA|NA|TRBV6-2/TRBV6-3|TRBJ2-7
CASELSPQSYEQYF
TGTGCCAGCGAGCTGTCCCCCCAATCCTACGAGCAGTACTTC
>NA|NA|TRBV2|TRBJ2-7
CASCLGTYEQYF
TGTGCCAGCTGTTTGGGGACCTACGAGCAGTACTTC
>many|NA|TRBV10-3|TRBJ2-7
CAISALDYEQYF
TGTGCCATCAGTGCTTTGGACTACGAGCAGTACTTC
>many|NA|TRBV10-3|TRBJ2-7
CAISGGQREQYF
TGTGCCATCAGTGGAGGCCAGCGGGAGCAGTACTTC
>many|TRBD1|TRBV4-3|TRBJ2-1
CASSQDPGQGGFEQFF
TGCGCCAGCAGCCAAGATCCGGGACAGGGTGGGTTTGAGCAGTTCTTC
>few|NA|TRBV25-1|TRBJ2-2
CASSESGTYTGELFF
TGTGCCAGCAGTGAATCAGGCACGTACACCGGGGAGCTGTTTTTT
>many|NA|TRBV10-3|TRBJ2-3
CAISESSTWDTQYF
TGTGCCATCAGTGAGTCGTCGACCTGGGATACGCAGTATTTT
>many|TRBD2|TRBV27|TRBJ2-7
CASTGTSGAYEQYF
TGTGCCAGCACCGGGACTAGCGGGGCCTACGAGCAGTACTTC